The 25 T cell receptor beta chains listed next were all sequenced from one sample in a study of shared clonotypes between healthy human individuals. TCRdb's table, derived via immunoSEQ multiplex PCR, lists solely in-frame clones and lacks some. Counted here are hundreds of thousands of clones, around 78% occurring once; the ten biggest clones make up 1.5% to 2%. Input material: memory CD4+ T cells sorted from blood. Subset of the sample: CD45RA-negative fraction. The origin of the receptors is a woman younger than 45 in good health.

The DNA of the CDR3 is TGTGCCAGCATCGACTCCGGGACTTTGAATGAGCAGTTCTTC. Protein product: CASIDSGTLNEQFF. V and J are TRBV6-6 and TRBJ2-1; weak D call: TRBD2 (6 bases). This CDR3 has 14 residues. The V end was cut by 7 bases, the J end by 7 bases, with 17 bases between. Germline V gene data show CDR1 as MNHNY and CDR2 as SVGAGI (reference sequence).

This clone was seen only a few times. Different DNA sequences within this sample yield the same CDR3. V and J are TRBV30 and TRBJ1-5; D is undetermined. V lost 0 bases and J lost 3, with 6 bases in between. CDR1 GTSNPN and CDR2 SVGIG come from the germline V gene (reference sequence). The CDR3 consists of 13 residues. The CDR3 DNA reads as TGTGCCTGGAGTGTACGAAACAATCAGCCCCAGCATTTT. Its translation is CAWSVRNNQPQHF.

The rearrangement links TRBV6-1 to TRBJ2-5, with D unresolved. CDR1 and CDR2 from the germline V gene are MNHNS and SASEGT. The CDR3 length is 11 residues. The ends were cut back, 4 bases at V and 9 bases at J, with 9 bases in the middle. The CDR3 region has the DNA TGTGCCAGCAGTGGCAGTTTGGCCCAGTACTTC. The encoded protein is CASSGSLAQYF.

V gene TRBV30 combines with J gene TRBJ2-7; 8 bases are shared with TRBD1. Germline lookup yields CDR1 GTSNPN and CDR2 SVGIG (reference sequence). This CDR3 is built from 13 residues. Unmatched junction bases numbered 6, after V lost 3 bases and J lost 5 bases. Here the CDR3 DNA reads TGTGCCTGGAGGGTGACAGGGGTGGACGAGCAGTACTTC. It yields the protein CAWRVTGVDEQYF.

The table lists this clone with a count of one. The chain is built from TRBV10-3 and TRBJ2-2; possibly TRBD2 for D (6 bases). Germline lookup yields CDR1 ENHRY and CDR2 SYGVKD. Trimming stripped 2 bases from V and 1 base from J, with 17 bases between. This CDR3 is 18 amino acids long. Written as DNA, the CDR3 is TGTGCCATCAGTGAGCCGAAGTTGGCGGGATTGAACACCGGGGAGCTGTTTTTT. Protein product: CAISEPKLAGLNTGELFF.

This clone was seen a few times. The rearrangement joins TRBV6-1 to TRBJ1-5; D is possibly TRBD1 (6 bases). Trimming stripped 7 bases from V and 7 bases from J, with 11 bases between. This CDR3 spans 12 amino acids. Germline CDR1 reads MNHNS; CDR2 reads SASEGT. CDR3 coding DNA: TGTGCCAGCAACGCAGGGGACCAGCCCCAGCATTTT. Protein product: CASNAGDQPQHF.

For this clone: A much larger clone differs by one base, so this may be a read error. The V gene is TRBV5-6, the J gene TRBJ2-1, with D possibly matching TRBD1 (6 bases). The CDR3 is 12 amino acids. Trimming pared 5 bases from V and 6 bases from J, leaving 9 bases between. Germline CDR1 reads SGHDT; CDR2 reads YYEEEE. The chain's CDR3 is CASSYRVNEQFF. CDR3 coding DNA: TGTGCCAGCAGTTACAGGGTCAATGAGCAGTTCTTC.

The rearrangement links TRBV19 to TRBJ1-5, with a tentative D call TRBD1 (5 bases). V shed 5 bases and J shed 0 bases, with 20 bases lying between them. This CDR3 comprises 18 residues. Germline assignment: CDR1 LNHDA and CDR2 SQIVND (reference sequence). The DNA of the CDR3 is TGTGCCAGTAGTCCGAACTGGGGGGGATCCTATAGCAATCAGCCCCAGCATTTT. Translation: CASSPNWGGSYSNQPQHF.

CDR3 residues: CASSFSSGRANTGELFF. The CDR3 DNA sequence: TGTGCCAGCAGCTTCAGTAGCGGGAGGGCCAACACCGGGGAGCTGTTTTTT. This chain links TRBV7-9 with TRBJ2-2, with TRBD2 matching over 11 bases. The CDR3 is 17 amino acids. Germline V gives CDR1 SEHNR, CDR2 FQNEAQ (reference sequence). J lost 2 bases, V lost 3 bases, and 5 bases had no gene match.

The V gene is TRBV2, the J gene TRBJ2-7; D is perhaps TRBD1 or TRBD2 (6 bases each). CDR3 size: 14 residues. Germline assignment: CDR1 SNHLY and CDR2 FYNNEI. V was pared by 7 bases and J by 3 bases, with 16 bases between. CDR3 DNA: TGTGCCAGCAATCTTCAGGGGACTGACTACGAGCAGTACTTC. This encodes CASNLQGTDYEQYF.

The rearrangement joins TRBV11-3 to TRBJ2-1, with 14 bases matching TRBD2. The CDR3 sequence is 15 residues long. The V and J ends lost 5 bases and 8 bases, in that order; junction bases with no gene match: 5. Germline V gene sequence: CDR1 SGHNT, CDR2 YENEEA. CDR3 sequence: CASSLGLAGDDEQFF. CDR3 in DNA: TGTGCCAGCAGCCTGGGACTAGCGGGAGATGATGAGCAGTTCTTC.

This clone is a singleton in its sample. This chain connects TRBV28 to TRBJ1-5, with TRBD1 matching over 7 bases. V trimming: 5 bases; J trimming: 2 bases; junction bases outside the gene matches: 9. Per the germline V gene, CDR1 is MDHEN and CDR2 is SYDVKM. This CDR3 is 16 amino acids long. The CDR3 bases are TGTGCCAGCAGTCGCGTACACAGGGGTGGCAATCAGCCCCAGCATTTT. It codes for CASSRVHRGGNQPQHF.

The chain uses TRBV11-2 and TRBJ2-3; no definite D call. The CDR3 is 14 residues long. Trimming cost V 3 bases and J 6 bases, with 13 bases left between them. Germline CDR1 reads SGHAT; CDR2 reads FQNNGV. Here the CDR3 DNA reads TGTGCCAGCAGCTTGGGTCAAGCGCCGGATACGCAGTATTTT. It specifies CASSLGQAPDTQYF.

This chain uses TRBV7-7 with TRBJ2-1, with 7 bases that match TRBD1. Germline CDR1 reads SSHAT; CDR2 reads FNYEAQ (reference sequence). J gave up 2 bases and V 2 bases, and 6 bases lay outside the gene matches. This CDR3 has 16 residues. CDR3 nucleotide sequence: TGTGCCAGCAGCTTAACAGGGGTAGTAGCCTACAATGAGCAGTTCTTC. Residues: CASSLTGVVAYNEQFF.

The genes are TRBV6-1 and TRBJ1-1; 9 bases align to TRBD1. Germline V gives CDR1 MNHNS, CDR2 SASEGT. This CDR3 comprises 15 residues. The trim removed 6 bases at V and 5 bases at J, leaving 10 bases unmatched. CDR3 protein: CASSPTGGARTEAFF. CDR3 in DNA: TGTGCCAGCAGCCCCACAGGGGGCGCGAGGACTGAAGCTTTCTTT.

V is TRBV19 and J is TRBJ2-1, with TRBD2 matching over 8 bases. V lost 6 bases and J lost 5; bases outside the gene matches: 9. Germline V CDR1 and CDR2: LNHDA, SQIVND (reference sequence). CDR3 length equals 15 residues. CDR3 region: CASSLRGGRNNEQFF. The CDR3 nucleotides read TGTGCCAGTAGCCTCCGGGGCGGGAGGAACAATGAGCAGTTCTTC.

The count of this clone is one. The chain uses TRBV6-5 and TRBJ1-5; TRBD1 aligns across 7 bases. Trimming at V came to 6 bases and at J to 6 bases, leaving 11 bases not matched to a gene. The CDR3 has 15 amino acids. Germline CDR1 is MNHEY and CDR2 is SVGAGI. CDR3 nucleotide sequence: TGTGCCAGCAGCTTCCCTCGACAGGGAGGTCAGCCCCAGCATTTT. It is translated as CASSFPRQGGQPQHF.

The chain joins TRBV14 to TRBJ1-2; D is uncertain. Germline V gene sequence: CDR1 SGHDN, CDR2 FVKESK. The CDR3 loop spans 14 amino acids. V lost 1 base to trimming and J lost 8 bases, with 14 bases between them. The CDR3 reads CASSQGRSPGGYTF. CDR3 DNA sequence: TGTGCCAGCAGCCAAGGAAGGTCCCCCGGCGGCTACACCTTC.

This chain connects TRBV28 to TRBJ1-4; 11 positions agree with TRBD1. CDR3 length: 16 amino acids. The J segment lost 7 bases and the V segment lost 3 bases, leaving 7 bases of the junction unmatched. Per germline, CDR1 MDHEN and CDR2 SYDVKM. This CDR3 is CASSFSYGTGGEKLFF. The DNA of the CDR3 is TGTGCCAGCAGTTTCTCTTACGGGACAGGGGGTGAAAAACTGTTTTTT.

This clone was observed a handful of times. CDR3 region: CASSQDRAGVTSTDTQYF. The CDR3 DNA reads as TGTGCCAGCAGCCAAGATAGGGCGGGAGTGACAAGCACAGATACGCAGTATTTT. The chain employs TRBV4-2 and TRBJ2-3, with 7 bases fitting TRBD2. CDR1 and CDR2 (germline): LGHNA, YNFKEQ. The trim removed 0 bases at V and 0 bases at J, leaving 9 bases unmatched. This CDR3 has 18 amino acids.

V is TRBV6-5 and J is TRBJ2-7; D may match TRBD1 or TRBD2 (5 bases each). The CDR3 consists of 14 residues. The V and J ends lost 2 bases and 5 bases respectively, with 13 bases between them. Germline values: CDR1 MNHEY, CDR2 SVGAGI. DNA of the CDR3: TGTGCCAGCAGTTACAAGGGTCAGGGACACGAGCAGTACTTC. It translates to CASSYKGQGHEQYF.

The chain couples TRBV6-1 to TRBJ2-5; D remains ambiguous. The germline gives CDR1 MNHNS, CDR2 SASEGT. This CDR3 contains 13 residues. CDR3 nucleotides: TGTGCTACTCGCGGAATTTCTACGGAGACCCAGTACTTC. Protein product: CATRGISTETQYF.

A note on this clone: The sample holds other DNA sequences that translate to the same CDR3. The gene calls are TRBV10-1 and TRBJ2-1; no definite D call. The V and J ends lost 0 bases and 13 bases respectively, with 10 bases between them. CDR1 is WNHNN and CDR2 is SYGVQD in the germline V gene (reference sequence). The CDR3 has 12 amino acids. The CDR3 protein is CASSESGPVQFF. CDR3 sequence (DNA): TGCGCCAGCAGTGAGTCTGGCCCCGTCCAGTTCTTC.

CDR3 in amino acids: CASHDRGVWQETQYF. CDR3 DNA: TGCGCCAGCCATGACAGGGGGGTTTGGCAAGAGACCCAGTACTTC. The V call is TRBV5-1, the J call TRBJ2-5; TRBD1 agrees at 9 bases. Trimming took 7 bases from V and 2 from J; bases not matched to a gene: 9. CDR1 and CDR2 (germline): SGHRS, YFSETQ. CDR3 length: 15 residues.

The genes are TRBV28 and TRBJ2-7; 10 nucleotides align to TRBD1. V was pared by 6 bases and J by 3 bases, with 8 bases of the junction left unmatched. The germline V gene has CDR1 MDHEN and CDR2 SYDVKM. The CDR3 totals 15 residues. The chain's CDR3 is CASRHAGTGDYEQYF. The CDR3 region has the DNA TGTGCCAGCAGACACGCCGGGACAGGGGACTACGAGCAGTACTTC. Drawing the rest from reference TRBV28 and TRBJ2-7, the complete variable domain is DVKVTQSSRYLVKRTGEKVFLECVQDMDHENMFWYRQDPGLGLRLIYFSYDVKMKEKGDIPEGYSVSREKKERFSLILESASTNQTSMYLCASRHAGTGDYEQYFGPGTRLTVT.